The rows below give T cell receptor beta chains drawn from one sample of a study of T cell repertoires in cytomegalovirus infection. The antigens these receptors bind are not known. TCRdb ran MiXCR on the reads and lists one entry per CDR3 protein. This repertoire shows around 360,000 distinct CDR3 sequences, about 35% found once; its top ten account for approximately 13%. This specimen was cultured PBMCs, taken from culture after CMV antigen stimulation. The receptors come from a human donor in good health (CMV status not recorded). Some clones in this sample may be carry-over from other donors' samples. Each CDR3 is given with its conserved first and last residue. Fields, in order: clone size, V gene, J gene, CDR3 length, D gene, CDR3 protein, CDR3 DNA. D genes are given only for firm matches. Size values are once, few and many counts, or a class for expanded clones, and some rows have none.

.,TRBV6-2/TRBV6-3,TRBJ2-3,14,.,CASSWDSGTDTQYF,TGTGCCAGCAGTTGGGACAGCGGGACAGATACGCAGTATTTT
.,TRBV24-1,TRBJ2-1,19,TRBD1,CATSDLQGGNRGSINEQFF,TGTGCCACCAGTGATTTGCAAGGGGGAAACAGGGGTTCTATTAATGAGCAGTTCTTC
few,TRBV5-1,TRBJ1-6,15,.,CASSLDKGGNSPLHF,TGCGCCAGCAGCTTGGACAAGGGGGGCAATTCACCCCTCCACTTT
.,TRBV4-3,TRBJ2-3,17,.,CASSQEGGIASTDTQYF,TGCGCCAGCAGCCAAGAAGGCGGGATCGCTAGCACAGATACGCAGTATTTT
few,TRBV6-2/TRBV6-3,TRBJ2-7,14,.,CASSYIASVYEQYF,TGTGCCAGCAGTTATATCGCTAGCGTCTACGAGCAGTACTTC
few,TRBV9,TRBJ2-6,19,.,CASSVAQGGLRSGANVLTF,TGTGCCAGCAGCGTAGCTCAAGGGGGGCTGAGATCTGGGGCCAACGTCCTGACTTTC
many,TRBV7-2,TRBJ2-3,15,.,CASSLRWGGTDTQYF,TGTGCCAGCAGCTTAAGATGGGGGGGCACAGATACGCAGTATTTT
.,TRBV6-2/TRBV6-3,TRBJ1-1,13,.,CASIRAGNTEAFF,TGTGCCAGTATAAGGGCGGGGAACACTGAAGCTTTCTTT
.,TRBV6-2/TRBV6-3,TRBJ2-1,15,TRBD1,CASSYGQGANNEQFF,TGTGCCAGCAGTTACGGTCAGGGGGCCAACAATGAGCAGTTCTTC
.,TRBV7-2,TRBJ2-7,15,.,CASSLSGQSSYEQYF,TGTGCCAGCAGCTTATCCGGACAGTCCTCCTACGAGCAGTACTTC
.,TRBV2,TRBJ1-1,15,.,CASKIQNSMNTEAFF,TGTGCCAGCAAGATACAGAATTCTATGAACACTGAAGCTTTCTTT
once,TRBV19,TRBJ1-1,13,.,CASSTLGVTEAFF,TGTGCCAGTAGCACTTTGGGGGTCACTGAAGCTTTCTTT
few,TRBV29-1,TRBJ2-1,13,.,CSVEEGTDNEQFF,TGCAGCGTTGAAGAAGGGACGGACAATGAGCAGTTCTTC
many,TRBV11-3,TRBJ1-1,18,.,CASSLDQGGSRMNTEAFF,TGTGCCAGCAGCTTAGATCAGGGAGGATCTCGCATGAACACTGAAGCTTTCTTT
many,TRBV7-2,TRBJ1-5,15,.,CASSRDSSSGQPQHF,TGTGCCAGCAGTCGGGACTCCTCATCCGGCCAGCCCCAGCATTTT
once,TRBV4-1,TRBJ2-1,17,TRBD2,CASSQDSAGGPSVNLFF,TGCGCCAGCAGCCAAGATTCGGCGGGAGGGCCATCTGTTAATTTGTTCTTC
.,TRBV19,TRBJ1-2,13,.,CAISMRLNYGYTF,TGTGCCATCTCGATGCGACTTAACTATGGCTACACCTTC
.,TRBV7-2,TRBJ2-6,17,.,CASSFSGALSGANVLTF,TGTGCCAGCAGCTTCAGCGGAGCCCTCTCTGGGGCCAACGTCCTGACTTTC
many,TRBV7-2,TRBJ1-2,17,TRBD1,CASSQNRIRGPGRGYTF,TGTGCCAGCAGCCAGAATCGCATCAGGGGGCCCGGGAGAGGCTACACCTTC
.,TRBV29-1,TRBJ2-1,12,.,CSVDVFAGEQFF,TGCAGCGTTGACGTCTTCGCGGGAGAGCAGTTCTTC
few,TRBV7-2,TRBJ2-6,13,.,CATLISGANVLTF,TGTGCCACCCTCATCTCTGGGGCCAACGTCCTGACTTTC
.,TRBV12-3/TRBV12-4,TRBJ2-2,16,.,CASSSLRGLGSGELFF,TGTGCCAGCAGTTCCCTTCGCGGGTTGGGGTCCGGGGAGCTGTTTTTT
.,TRBV7-8,TRBJ2-2,17,.,CASSLTWAGSNTGELFF,TGTGCCAGCAGCTTAACTTGGGCGGGGTCGAACACCGGGGAGCTGTTTTTT
few,TRBV28,TRBJ1-5,13,.,CASSKAGYQPQHF,TGTGCCAGCAGTAAAGCAGGGTATCAGCCCCAGCATTTT
many,TRBV7-2,TRBJ1-2,13,.,CASSPGPAHGYTF,TGTGCCAGCAGCCCCGGACCTGCCCATGGCTACACCTTC
.,TRBV6-5,TRBJ2-1,15,.,CASSSAVSSYNEQFF,TGTGCCAGCAGTTCAGCAGTGTCTTCCTACAATGAGCAGTTCTTC
few,TRBV28,TRBJ2-6,16,.,CASSPPGDPGANVLTF,TGTGCCAGCAGCCCTCCGGGGGACCCTGGGGCCAACGTCCTGACTTTC
.,TRBV12-3/TRBV12-4,TRBJ2-6,16,.,CASSGAPSSGANVLTF,TGTGCCAGCAGCGGGGCGCCTAGCTCTGGGGCCAACGTCCTGACTTTC
.,TRBV27,TRBJ2-7,16,TRBD2,CASRLTSVRVSYEQYF,TGTGCCAGCAGGCTGACTAGCGTGCGGGTTTCCTACGAGCAGTACTTC
.,TRBV7-2,TRBJ2-3,15,.,CASSLEGRVLDTQYF,TGTGCCAGCAGCTTAGAGGGCCGGGTCCTCGATACGCAGTATTTT
few,TRBV7-9,TRBJ2-1,15,TRBD2,CASSLTAGVGNEQFF,TGTGCCAGCAGCTTAACAGCGGGAGTAGGTAATGAGCAGTTCTTC
.,TRBV29-1,TRBJ2-1,15,TRBD2,CSVATTSGRGNEQFF,TGCAGCGTTGCCACCACTAGCGGGAGGGGCAATGAGCAGTTCTTC
.,TRBV20-1,TRBJ2-1,16,.,CSARDTSGSSANEQFF,TGCAGTGCTAGAGATACGAGTGGATCTTCGGCCAATGAGCAGTTCTTC
.,TRBV7-8,TRBJ1-5,13,.,CASSLSRAQPQHF,TGTGCCAGCAGCTTATCGAGGGCCCAGCCCCAGCATTTT
.,TRBV20-1,TRBJ1-3,13,.,CSARTASGNTIYF,TGCAGTGCTCGGACAGCCTCTGGAAACACCATATATTTT
once,TRBV4-2,TRBJ2-5,14,TRBD2,CASGAGGPRETQYF,TGTGCCAGCGGAGCGGGAGGGCCAAGGGAGACCCAGTACTTC
few,TRBV19,TRBJ2-1,16,TRBD2,CASSIRGSGSNNEQFF,TGTGCCAGTAGTATTCGGGGCAGCGGGAGCAACAATGAGCAGTTCTTC
.,TRBV4-1,TRBJ2-1,14,TRBD2,CASSPNSGGGEQFF,TGCGCCAGCAGCCCCAATTCAGGCGGGGGAGAGCAGTTCTTC
.,TRBV28,TRBJ1-1,14,.,CASRIDGMNTEAFF,TGTGCCAGCAGAATTGACGGGATGAACACTGAAGCTTTCTTT
.,TRBV2,TRBJ2-1,19,TRBD2,CASSEGVLAGRSSYNEQFF,TGTGCCAGCAGTGAAGGTGTACTAGCGGGAAGAAGCTCCTACAATGAGCAGTTCTTC
few,TRBV9,TRBJ2-3,16,TRBD2,CASSGTSGTTTDTQYF,TGTGCCAGCAGCGGCACTAGCGGGACCACCACAGATACGCAGTATTTT
once,TRBV20-1,TRBJ1-5,14,.,CSARAGRLNQPQHF,TGCAGTGCTAGAGCCGGACGTCTCAATCAGCCCCAGCATTTT
.,TRBV7-2,TRBJ2-3,12,.,CASSRSFDTQYF,TGTGCCAGCAGTAGGAGTTTCGATACGCAGTATTTT
.,TRBV29-1,TRBJ2-2,15,.,CSVGFSPVVPGELFF,TGCAGCGTTGGTTTTAGTCCCGTCGTGCCCGGGGAGCTGTTTTTT
few,TRBV7-2,TRBJ2-3,15,.,CASSLVGSNLDTQYF,TGTGCCAGCAGCTTAGTCGGGAGTAACTTAGATACGCAGTATTTT
few,TRBV7-8,TRBJ1-1,18,TRBD1,CASSSFRDRSVMNTEAFF,TGTGCCAGCAGCTCCTTCCGGGACAGGAGCGTCATGAACACTGAAGCTTTCTTT
.,TRBV24-1,TRBJ2-2,14,TRBD2,CATSVAGGAGELFF,TGTGCCACCAGTGTAGCGGGAGGGGCCGGGGAGCTGTTTTTT
few,TRBV15,TRBJ1-6,16,.,CATSRDRGTRYSPLHF,TGTGCCACCAGCAGAGATCGGGGGACCCGGTACTCACCCCTCCACTTT
.,TRBV5-1,TRBJ2-1,15,.,CASSLGSESGNEQFF,TGCGCCAGCAGCTTGGGCAGCGAGAGTGGCAATGAGCAGTTCTTC
.,TRBV27,TRBJ2-1,15,.,CASSSRDGAYNEQFF,TGTGCCAGCAGTTCCCGGGACGGAGCCTACAATGAGCAGTTCTTC